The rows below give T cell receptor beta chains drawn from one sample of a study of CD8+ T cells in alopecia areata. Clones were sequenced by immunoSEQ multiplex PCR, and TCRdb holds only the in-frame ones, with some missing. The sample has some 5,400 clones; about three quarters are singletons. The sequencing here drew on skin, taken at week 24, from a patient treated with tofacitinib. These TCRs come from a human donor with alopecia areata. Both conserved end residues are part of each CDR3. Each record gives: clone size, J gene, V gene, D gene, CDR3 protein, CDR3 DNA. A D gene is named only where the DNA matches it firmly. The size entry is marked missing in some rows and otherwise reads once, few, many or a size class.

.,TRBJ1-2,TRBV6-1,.,CASSDYGYTF,TGTGCCAGCAGTGACTATGGCTACACCTTC
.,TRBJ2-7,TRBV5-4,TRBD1,CASSSGTGAWEQYF,TGTGCCAGCAGCTCTGGGACAGGGGCGTGGGAGCAGTACTTC
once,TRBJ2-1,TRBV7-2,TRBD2,CASSLVGGVGLSSYNEQFF,TGTGCCAGCAGCTTAGTCGGGGGGGTTGGCCTAAGCTCCTACAATGAGCAGTTCTTC
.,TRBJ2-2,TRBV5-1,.,CASRRTDSTGELFF,TGCGCCAGCAGGCGAACGGACAGCACCGGGGAGCTGTTTTTT
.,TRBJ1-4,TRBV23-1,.,CASRRLGWNRYEKLFF,TGCGCCAGCAGGCGACTCGGCTGGAATCGTTATGAAAAACTGTTTTTT
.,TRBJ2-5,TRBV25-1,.,CASSPSRTSKETQYF,TGTGCCAGCAGTCCATCGAGGACCTCAAAGGAGACCCAGTACTTC
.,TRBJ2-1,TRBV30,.,CAWRAQSGSSYNEQFF,TGTGCCTGGAGAGCTCAGTCAGGTAGCTCCTACAATGAGCAGTTCTTC
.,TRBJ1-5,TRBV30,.,CAWSGEGHGQPQHF,TGTGCCTGGAGTGGGGAGGGGCACGGTCAGCCCCAGCATTTT
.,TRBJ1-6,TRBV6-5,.,CASSYFGENSPLHF,TGTGCCAGCAGTTACTTTGGGGAGAATTCACCCCTCCACTTT
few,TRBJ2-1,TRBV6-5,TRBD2,CASSYGLASGNGEQFF,TGTGCCAGCAGTTACGGATTGGCTAGCGGCAACGGTGAGCAGTTCTTC
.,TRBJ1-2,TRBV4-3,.,CASSQETITEEYGYTF,TGCGCCAGCAGCCAAGAAACTATCACAGAGGAGTATGGCTACACCTTC
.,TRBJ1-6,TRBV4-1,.,CASSQPFQGPRNSPLHF,TGCGCCAGCAGCCAACCTTTCCAGGGGCCCCGTAATTCACCCCTCCACTTT
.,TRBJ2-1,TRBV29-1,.,CSGQRVAYNEQFF,TGCAGCGGGCAAAGGGTGGCTTACAATGAGCAGTTCTTC
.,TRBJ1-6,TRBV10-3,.,CAISEYTGRSPLHF,TGTGCCATCAGTGAGTACACAGGGCGGTCACCCCTCCACTTT
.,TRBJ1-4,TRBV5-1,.,CASSLSPTVLSTNEKLFF,TGCGCCAGCAGCTTATCGCCGACGGTCCTTTCAACTAATGAAAAACTGTTTTTT
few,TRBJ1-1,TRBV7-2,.,CASSLAGVHSSSEAFF,TGTGCCAGCAGCTTAGCGGGGGTGCACTCGTCGAGTGAAGCTTTCTTT
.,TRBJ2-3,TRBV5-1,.,CASSLDAVRGTDTQYF,TGCGCCAGCAGCTTGGATGCGGTCAGGGGCACAGATACGCAGTATTTT
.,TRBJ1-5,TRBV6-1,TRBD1,CASSGGQGGLFRNQPQHF,TGTGCCAGCAGTGGGGGACAGGGAGGGCTCTTTCGCAATCAGCCCCAGCATTTT
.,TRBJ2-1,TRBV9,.,CASSTTRGEQFF,TGTGCCAGCAGCACGACTAGGGGTGAGCAGTTCTTC
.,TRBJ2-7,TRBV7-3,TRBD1,CASSPNTGAEQYF,TGTGCCAGCAGCCCGAATACAGGGGCCGAGCAGTACTTC
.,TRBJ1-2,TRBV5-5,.,CASSLNVHPGGDGYTF,TGTGCCAGCAGCTTGAACGTTCACCCTGGTGGGGATGGCTACACCTTC
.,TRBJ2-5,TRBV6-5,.,CASSYGTQTSQYF,TGTGCCAGCAGTTACGGGACGCAGACGTCCCAGTACTTC
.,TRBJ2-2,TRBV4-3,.,CASSLNRGDNTGELFF,TGCGCCAGCAGCCTCAACCGCGGGGATAACACCGGGGAGCTGTTTTTT
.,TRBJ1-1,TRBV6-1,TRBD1,CASSAQGQGTEAFF,TGTGCCAGCAGTGCGCAAGGACAGGGCACTGAAGCTTTCTTT
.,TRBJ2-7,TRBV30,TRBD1,CAWTGTGPYEQYF,TGTGCCTGGACCGGGACAGGCCCCTACGAGCAGTACTTC
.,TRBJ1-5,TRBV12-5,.,CASGLTSLIYSNQPQHF,TGTGCTAGTGGTTTGACTTCGTTGATCTATAGCAATCAGCCCCAGCATTTT
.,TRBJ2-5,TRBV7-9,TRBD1,CASSLQTGTKYF,TGTGCCAGCAGCTTACAGACAGGGACCAAGTACTTC
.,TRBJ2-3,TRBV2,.,CASSEDSGQWADTQYF,TGTGCCAGCAGTGAAGATTCGGGTCAGTGGGCAGATACGCAGTATTTT
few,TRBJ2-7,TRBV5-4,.,CASSSKRPETYEQYF,TGTGCCAGCAGCTCCAAAAGGCCAGAGACTTACGAGCAGTACTTC
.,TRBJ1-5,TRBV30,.,CAWSVRNLRGEPQHF,TGTGCCTGGAGTGTACGGAACCTCCGGGGTGAGCCCCAGCATTTT
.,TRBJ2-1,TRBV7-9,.,CASSLEGNEQFF,TGTGCCAGCAGCTTAGAGGGGAATGAGCAGTTCTTC
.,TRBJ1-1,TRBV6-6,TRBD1,CASSDLRDRGPEAFF,TGTGCCAGCAGTGACCTCCGGGACAGGGGGCCTGAAGCTTTCTTT
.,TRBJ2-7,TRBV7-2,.,CASTGIHSYEQYF,TGTGCTAGCACAGGGATCCATTCCTACGAGCAGTACTTC
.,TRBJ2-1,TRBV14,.,CASSFTYNEQFF,TGTGCCAGCAGCTTCACCTACAATGAGCAGTTCTTC
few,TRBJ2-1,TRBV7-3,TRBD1,CASSPGQGRDEQFF,TGTGCCAGCAGCCCGGGACAGGGGAGGGATGAGCAGTTCTTC
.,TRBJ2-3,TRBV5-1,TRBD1,CASSTGGSTDTQYF,TGCGCCAGCAGCACAGGGGGCTCTACAGATACGCAGTATTTT
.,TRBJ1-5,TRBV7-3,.,CASSPGVGQPQHF,TGTGCCAGCAGCCCGGGGGTGGGGCAGCCCCAGCATTTT
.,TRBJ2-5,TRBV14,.,CASSQGLGRGEETQYF,TGTGCCAGCAGCCAAGGGCTGGGCAGGGGGGAAGAGACCCAGTACTTC
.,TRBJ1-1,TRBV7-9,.,CASSLGILNTEAFF,TGTGCCAGCAGCTTAGGGATTCTGAACACTGAAGCTTTCTTT
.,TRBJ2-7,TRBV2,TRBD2,CASSRGLAGAYEQYF,TGTGCCAGCAGCAGGGGACTAGCGGGGGCCTACGAGCAGTACTTC
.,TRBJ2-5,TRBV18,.,CASSCGQGGQETQYF,TGTGCCAGCTCATGCGGACAGGGAGGGCAAGAGACCCAGTACTTC
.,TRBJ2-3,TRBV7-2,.,CASSPYPRAGFTDTQYF,TGTGCCAGCAGCCCCTACCCCCGGGCGGGGTTCACAGATACGCAGTATTTT
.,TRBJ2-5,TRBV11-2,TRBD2,CATSGGEWGSQETQYF,TGTGCCACCTCGGGGGGGGAATGGGGTAGTCAAGAGACCCAGTACTTC
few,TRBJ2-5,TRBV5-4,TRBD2,CASSFGTSGAFQETQYF,TGTGCCAGCAGCTTCGGGACTAGCGGGGCCTTCCAAGAGACCCAGTACTTC
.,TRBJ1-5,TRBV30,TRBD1,CAWSVGTGFNQPQHF,TGTGCCTGGAGTGTAGGGACAGGATTTAATCAGCCCCAGCATTTT
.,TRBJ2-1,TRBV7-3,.,CASSLTRERREQFF,TGTGCCAGCAGCTTAACTAGGGAGCGGCGCGAGCAGTTCTTC
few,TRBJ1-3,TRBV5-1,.,CASSLVMGGSGNTIYF,TGCGCCAGCAGCTTGGTAATGGGCGGCTCTGGAAACACCATATATTTT
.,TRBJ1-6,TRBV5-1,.,CASSLLWRDYNSPLHF,TGCGCCAGCAGCTTGTTGTGGAGGGATTATAATTCACCCCTCCACTTT
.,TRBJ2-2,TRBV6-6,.,CASSYGSASNTGELFF,TGTGCCAGCAGTTACGGTTCAGCTTCGAACACCGGGGAGCTGTTTTTT
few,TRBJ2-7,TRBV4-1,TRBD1,CASSYGQASYEQYF,TGCGCCAGCAGCTACGGACAGGCCTCATACGAGCAGTACTTC
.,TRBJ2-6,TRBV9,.,CASSPRWGAGANVLTF,TGTGCCAGCAGCCCGAGATGGGGCGCTGGGGCCAACGTCCTGACTTTC
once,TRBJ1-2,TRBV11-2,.,CASSLDYGSYGYTF,TGTGCCAGCAGCTTAGATTACGGGAGCTATGGCTACACCTTC
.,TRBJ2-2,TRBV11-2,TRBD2,CASSSHGLAGDTGELFF,TGTGCCAGCAGCTCGCACGGACTAGCGGGCGACACCGGGGAGCTGTTTTTT
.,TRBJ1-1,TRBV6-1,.,CASSRGSTMNTEAFF,TGTGCCAGCAGTAGGGGGTCCACTATGAACACTGAAGCTTTCTTT